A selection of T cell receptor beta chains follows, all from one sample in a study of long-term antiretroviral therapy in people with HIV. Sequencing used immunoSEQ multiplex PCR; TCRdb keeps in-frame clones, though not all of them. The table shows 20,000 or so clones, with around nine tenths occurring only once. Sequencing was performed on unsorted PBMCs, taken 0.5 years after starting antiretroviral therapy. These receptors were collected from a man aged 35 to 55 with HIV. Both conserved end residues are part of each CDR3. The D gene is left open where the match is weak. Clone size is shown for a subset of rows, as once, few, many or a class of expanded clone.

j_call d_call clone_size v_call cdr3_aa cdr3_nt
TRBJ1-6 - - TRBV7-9 CASSETAPRSPLHF TGTGCCAGCAGCGAGACAGCGCCACGGTCACCCCTCCACTTT
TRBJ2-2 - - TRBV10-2 CASSAAANTGELFF TGCGCCAGCAGTGCTGCAGCTAACACCGGGGAGCTGTTTTTT
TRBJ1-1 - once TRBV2 CASSFTEINTEAFF TGTGCCAGCAGCTTCACAGAGATAAACACTGAAGCTTTCTTT
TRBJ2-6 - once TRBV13 CASTRLSSGANVLTF TGTGCCAGCACCCGCCTCTCCTCTGGGGCCAACGTCCTGACTTTC
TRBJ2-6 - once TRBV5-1 CASSWDRASGANVLTF TGCGCCAGCAGCTGGGATCGTGCCTCTGGGGCCAACGTCCTGACTTTC
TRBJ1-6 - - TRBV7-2 CASSLPSGSDSPLHF TGTGCCAGCAGCCTGCCCTCAGGGTCAGATTCACCCCTCCACTTT
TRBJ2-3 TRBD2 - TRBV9 CASSRGASGGVRAQYF TGTGCCAGCAGCCGCGGTGCTAGCGGGGGTGTCAGGGCGCAGTATTTT
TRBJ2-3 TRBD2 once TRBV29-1 CSVEGGMGTDTQYF TGCAGCGTTGAGGGAGGGATGGGTACAGATACGCAGTATTTT
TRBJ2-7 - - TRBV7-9 CASSLEAQSSYEQYF TGTGCCAGCAGCTTAGAGGCACAGAGCTCCTACGAGCAGTACTTC
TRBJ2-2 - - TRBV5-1 CASSKGGLANTGELFF TGCGCCAGCAGCAAAGGGGGACTCGCGAACACCGGGGAGCTGTTTTTT
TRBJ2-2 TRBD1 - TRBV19 CASSSPGGFTGELFF TGTGCCAGTAGTAGTCCAGGGGGTTTTACCGGGGAGCTGTTTTTT
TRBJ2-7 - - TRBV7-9 CASSSPTDHYEQYF TGTGCCAGCAGCTCCCCCACAGACCACTACGAGCAGTACTTC
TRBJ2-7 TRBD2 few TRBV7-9 CASSLAPGRADYEQYF TGTGCCAGCAGCTTAGCACCGGGGAGGGCTGACTACGAGCAGTACTTC
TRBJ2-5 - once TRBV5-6 CASSFYMETQYF TGTGCCAGCAGCTTTTATATGGAGACCCAGTACTTC
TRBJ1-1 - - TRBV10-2 CASSEQGNTEAFF TGCGCCAGCAGTGAACAAGGTAACACTGAAGCTTTCTTT
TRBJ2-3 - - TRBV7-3 CASSLVPRGDLRDTQYF TGTGCCAGCAGCTTAGTTCCTAGGGGGGACCTGCGGGATACGCAGTATTTT
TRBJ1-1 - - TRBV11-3 CASSLSHTPYTEAFF TGTGCCAGCAGCTTATCTCACACCCCGTACACTGAAGCTTTCTTT
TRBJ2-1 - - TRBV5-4 CASSTPARGYYNEQFF TGTGCCAGCAGCACACCTGCCCGTGGCTACTACAATGAGCAGTTCTTC
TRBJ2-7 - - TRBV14 CASSQGDRLSYEQYF TGTGCCAGCAGCCAAGGGGACCGACTCTCCTACGAGCAGTACTTC
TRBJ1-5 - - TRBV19 CASSPPGREQRNQPQHF TGTGCCAGTAGTCCCCCGGGCAGGGAACAACGCAATCAGCCCCAGCATTTT
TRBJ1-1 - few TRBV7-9 CASSLLWEGNTEAFF TGTGCCAGCAGCTTGCTTTGGGAGGGGAACACTGAAGCTTTCTTT
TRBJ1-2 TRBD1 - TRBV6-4 CASRPGQVYGYTF TGTGCCAGCAGACCGGGACAGGTCTATGGCTACACCTTC
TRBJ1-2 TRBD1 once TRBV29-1 CSVFGQGADYGYTF TGCAGCGTATTTGGACAGGGGGCGGACTATGGCTACACCTTC
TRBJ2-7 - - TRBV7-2 CASSLEAPYEQYF TGTGCCAGCAGCTTAGAGGCACCCTACGAGCAGTACTTC
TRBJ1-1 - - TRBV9 CASSVVRVPNTEAFF TGTGCCAGCAGCGTGGTCCGGGTTCCGAACACTGAAGCTTTCTTT
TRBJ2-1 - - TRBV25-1 CASREGSYNEQFF TGTGCCAGCAGGGAGGGGTCCTACAATGAGCAGTTCTTC
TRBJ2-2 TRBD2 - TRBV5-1 CASSPRTSGGVANTGELFF TGCGCCAGCAGCCCTCGGACTAGCGGGGGGGTCGCGAACACCGGGGAGCTGTTTTTT
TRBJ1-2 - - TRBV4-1 CASSQSNSLFYGYTF TGCGCCAGCAGCCAATCTAACAGCCTCTTCTATGGCTACACCTTC
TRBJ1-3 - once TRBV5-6 CASSMSFSGNTIYF TGTGCCAGCAGTATGAGCTTCTCTGGAAACACCATATATTTT
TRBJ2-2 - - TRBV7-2 CASSGNTGELFF TGTGCCAGCAGCGGGAACACCGGGGAGCTGTTTTTT
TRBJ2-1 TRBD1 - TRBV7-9 CASSPGTGYNEQFF TGTGCCAGCAGCCCGGGGACAGGTTACAATGAGCAGTTCTTC
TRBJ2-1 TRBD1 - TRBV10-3 CAISEGQGTYNEQFF TGTGCCATCAGTGAAGGACAGGGAACCTACAATGAGCAGTTCTTC
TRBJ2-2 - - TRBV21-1 CASASQRTGRDGELFF TGTGCCAGCGCGTCTCAGCGGACAGGTCGGGACGGGGAGCTGTTTTTT
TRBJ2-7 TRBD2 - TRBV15 CATSRDVGGRALGEQYF TGTGCCACCAGCAGAGATGTAGGCGGGAGGGCCCTCGGCGAGCAGTACTTC
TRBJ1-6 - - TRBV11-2 CASSRAGNNSPLHF TGTGCCAGCAGCCGTGCAGGGAATAATTCACCCCTCCACTTT
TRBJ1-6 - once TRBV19 CASSFKGDSYNSPLHF TGTGCCAGTAGTTTTAAAGGGGACTCCTATAATTCACCCCTCCACTTT
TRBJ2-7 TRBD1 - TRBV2 CASSDGTGAYEQYF TGTGCCAGCAGTGATGGAACAGGGGCCTACGAGCAGTACTTC
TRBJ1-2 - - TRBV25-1 CASSEYQYGYTF TGTGCCAGCAGTGAATACCAATATGGCTACACCTTC
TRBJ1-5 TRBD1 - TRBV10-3 CAISEVRGGGDQPQHF TGTGCCATCAGTGAAGTCAGAGGGGGCGGCGATCAGCCCCAGCATTTT
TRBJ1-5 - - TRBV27 CASSRGEGLHF TGTGCCAGCAGCCGAGGCGAGGGGCTGCATTTT
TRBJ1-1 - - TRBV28 CASLTVSDTEAFF TGTGCCAGCTTGACAGTCTCGGACACTGAAGCTTTCTTT
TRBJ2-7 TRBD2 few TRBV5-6 CASSSPSGEQYF TGTGCCAGCAGCTCACCTAGCGGCGAGCAGTACTTC
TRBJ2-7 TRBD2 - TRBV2 CASSHSGSGLQYF TGTGCCAGCAGTCATAGCGGGAGTGGATTGCAGTACTTC
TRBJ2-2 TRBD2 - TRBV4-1 CASSQELAGGNGGELFF TGCGCCAGCAGCCAAGAACTAGCGGGAGGGAATGGCGGGGAGCTGTTTTTT
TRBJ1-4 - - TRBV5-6 CASSVNRVDEKLFF TGTGCCAGCAGCGTGAACAGGGTAGATGAAAAACTGTTTTTT
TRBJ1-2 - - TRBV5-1 CASSSAGGDYGYTF TGCGCCAGCAGTTCCGCAGGAGGAGACTATGGCTACACCTTC
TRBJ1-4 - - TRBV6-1 CASSEGGGTHWEEKLFF TGTGCCAGCAGTGAAGGGGGAGGGACTCACTGGGAAGAAAAACTGTTTTTT
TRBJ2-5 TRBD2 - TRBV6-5 CASRPRLAGTETQYF TGTGCCAGCAGACCACGACTAGCCGGGACGGAGACCCAGTACTTC
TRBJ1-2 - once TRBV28 CASSPPALYGYTF TGTGCCAGCAGCCCCCCGGCCCTTTATGGCTACACCTTC
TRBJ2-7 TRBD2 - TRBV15 CATSRDLLAGAHEQYF TGTGCCACCAGCAGAGATCTACTAGCGGGAGCCCACGAGCAGTACTTC
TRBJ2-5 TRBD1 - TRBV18 CASSPYRGDETQYF TGTGCCAGCTCACCATACAGGGGTGACGAGACCCAGTACTTC
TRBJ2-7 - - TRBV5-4 CASSRDGGSYEQYF TGTGCCAGCAGCCGGGACGGCGGATCCTACGAGCAGTACTTC
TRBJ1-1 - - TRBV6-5 CASSYLGYDEAFF TGTGCCAGCAGTTACTTGGGGTATGATGAAGCTTTCTTT
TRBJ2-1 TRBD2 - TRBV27 CASSSLTTSGINNEQFF TGTGCCAGCAGTTCCCTAACGACTAGCGGGATTAACAATGAGCAGTTCTTC
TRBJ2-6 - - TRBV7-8 CASSLADVPSGANVLTF TGTGCCAGCAGCTTAGCTGATGTACCCTCTGGGGCCAACGTCCTGACTTTC